This entry lists 8 T cell receptor beta chains sequenced from one sample in a study of Graves' ophthalmopathy and Graves' hyperthyroidism listed by TCRdb under 2018. TCRdb names Illumina HiSeq 2000 as the instrument used. For repertoire sequencing, the TCR beta CDR3 regions were amplified from RNA transcripts. The first round of RT-PCR was done with HTBI primers and the Qiagen OneStep RT-PCR kit, and was followed by a second round of multiplex PCR, then size selection and purification. TCRdb reanalyzed the raw reads on its own, using fastp at Q25 for trimming and MiXCR for clone calling, and kept in-frame beta chains. Rows with a matching CDR3 protein are joined into one entry that keeps the most common DNA and genes. The table for this sample lists 400,000 to 500,000 distinct CDR3 sequences; about 21% of them were counted only once. The top ten clonotypes cover roughly 3% of the sample. Material: peripheral blood. These TCRs come from a woman aged 18-29 years with stable Graves' hyperthyroidism. Donor details come from another sample of the same person, matched by shared clones.

J is TRBJ2-7 and V is TRBV20-1; 12 bases match TRBD2. V gave up 1 base and J gave up 5 bases; unmatched junction bases: 3. Germline V CDR1 and CDR2: DFQATT, SNEGSKA (reference sequence). The CDR3 covers 14 residues. Here the CDR3 DNA reads TGCAGTGCTAGAGCTAGCGGGAGGGACGACGAGCAGTACTTC. The encoded protein is CSARASGRDDEQYF.

This clonotype has at least ten counts. CDR3 region: CASGTPGGELFF. In nucleotides, the CDR3 is TGTGCCAGCGGCACTCCGGGCGGGGAGCTGTTTTTT. J is TRBJ2-2 and V is TRBV7-9; D is unclear. Germline-derived CDR1 and CDR2 are SEHNR and FQNEAQ (reference sequence). The V end was cut by 8 bases, the J end by 7 bases, with 11 bases between. The CDR3 runs 12 residues. The full variable domain, in which reference TRBV7-9 and TRBJ2-2 provide the parts outside the CDR3, is DTGVSQNPRHKITKRGQNVTFRCDPISEHNRLYWYRQTLGQGPEFLTYFQNEAQLEKSRLLSDRFSAERPKGSFSTLEIQRTEQGDSAMYLCASGTPGGELFFGEGSRLTVL.

The rearrangement links TRBV5-1 to TRBJ2-7; 8 bases are shared with TRBD1. J was trimmed by 2 bases and V by 4 bases; bases with no gene match: 8. The V gene's germline CDR1 is SGHRS and CDR2 YFSETQ. This CDR3 comprises 15 residues. This chain's CDR3 is CASSPRTGRTYEQYF. The CDR3 bases are TGCGCCAGCAGCCCGCGGACAGGGAGGACCTACGAGCAGTACTTC.

This clonotype occurred many times. The CDR3 sequence is CASSPGMRNGELFF. The CDR3 DNA reads TGTGCCAGTAGTCCCGGGATGCGCAACGGGGAGCTGTTTTTT. The rearrangement links TRBV19 to TRBJ2-2, with TRBD2 as a possible D gene (5 bases). Looked up from germline, CDR1 is LNHDA and CDR2 is SQIVND (reference sequence). Trimming took off 5 bases at V and 7 bases at J, with 14 bases between the two ends. The CDR3 spans 14 residues.

Many counts were recorded for this clonotype. The V gene is TRBV6-5, the J gene TRBJ1-5; D not resolved. Between the trimmed V and J ends, which lost 1 base and 5 bases, there was a span of 9 bases. There are 14 residues in the CDR3. Germline lookup yields CDR1 MNHEY and CDR2 SVGAGI. CDR3 sequence reads: CASSYLVNDQPQHF. CDR3 DNA sequence: TGTGCCAGCAGTTACTTGGTAAACGATCAGCCCCAGCATTTT.

The rearrangement uses TRBV6-1 and TRBJ1-1, with 11 nucleotides matching TRBD1. The germline V gene encodes CDR1 MNHNS and CDR2 SASEGT. V was clipped by 6 bases and J by 6 bases; unmatched bases: 6. The CDR3 runs to 14 residues. The CDR3 here is CASRGTGGISEAFF. In nucleotides, the CDR3 is TGTGCCAGCAGGGGGACAGGGGGAATCTCTGAAGCTTTCTTT.

In its sample, this clonotype was seen many times. The V gene is TRBV20-1, the J gene TRBJ2-5; a possible D gene is TRBD2 (6 bases). The CDR3 extends over 13 amino acids. Germline CDR1 is DFQATT and CDR2 is SNEGSKA (reference sequence). The ends were cut back, 3 bases at V and 7 bases at J, with 15 bases in the middle. Written as DNA, the CDR3 is TGCAGTGCTAGGGGGACTGCTCTCGGGACCCAGTACTTC. Its protein is CSARGTALGTQYF.

In its sample, this clonotype was seen once. The chain joins TRBV5-1 to TRBJ2-7; possibly TRBD1 for D (6 bases). The CDR3 has 15 residues. V gave up 2 bases and J gave up 0 bases, with 12 bases separating them. Germline CDR1 and CDR2: SGHRS and YFSETQ. CDR3 sequence (DNA): TGCGCCAGCAGCTTCTCACAGGGATTCTCCTACGAGCAGTACTTC. Its translation is CASSFSQGFSYEQYF.